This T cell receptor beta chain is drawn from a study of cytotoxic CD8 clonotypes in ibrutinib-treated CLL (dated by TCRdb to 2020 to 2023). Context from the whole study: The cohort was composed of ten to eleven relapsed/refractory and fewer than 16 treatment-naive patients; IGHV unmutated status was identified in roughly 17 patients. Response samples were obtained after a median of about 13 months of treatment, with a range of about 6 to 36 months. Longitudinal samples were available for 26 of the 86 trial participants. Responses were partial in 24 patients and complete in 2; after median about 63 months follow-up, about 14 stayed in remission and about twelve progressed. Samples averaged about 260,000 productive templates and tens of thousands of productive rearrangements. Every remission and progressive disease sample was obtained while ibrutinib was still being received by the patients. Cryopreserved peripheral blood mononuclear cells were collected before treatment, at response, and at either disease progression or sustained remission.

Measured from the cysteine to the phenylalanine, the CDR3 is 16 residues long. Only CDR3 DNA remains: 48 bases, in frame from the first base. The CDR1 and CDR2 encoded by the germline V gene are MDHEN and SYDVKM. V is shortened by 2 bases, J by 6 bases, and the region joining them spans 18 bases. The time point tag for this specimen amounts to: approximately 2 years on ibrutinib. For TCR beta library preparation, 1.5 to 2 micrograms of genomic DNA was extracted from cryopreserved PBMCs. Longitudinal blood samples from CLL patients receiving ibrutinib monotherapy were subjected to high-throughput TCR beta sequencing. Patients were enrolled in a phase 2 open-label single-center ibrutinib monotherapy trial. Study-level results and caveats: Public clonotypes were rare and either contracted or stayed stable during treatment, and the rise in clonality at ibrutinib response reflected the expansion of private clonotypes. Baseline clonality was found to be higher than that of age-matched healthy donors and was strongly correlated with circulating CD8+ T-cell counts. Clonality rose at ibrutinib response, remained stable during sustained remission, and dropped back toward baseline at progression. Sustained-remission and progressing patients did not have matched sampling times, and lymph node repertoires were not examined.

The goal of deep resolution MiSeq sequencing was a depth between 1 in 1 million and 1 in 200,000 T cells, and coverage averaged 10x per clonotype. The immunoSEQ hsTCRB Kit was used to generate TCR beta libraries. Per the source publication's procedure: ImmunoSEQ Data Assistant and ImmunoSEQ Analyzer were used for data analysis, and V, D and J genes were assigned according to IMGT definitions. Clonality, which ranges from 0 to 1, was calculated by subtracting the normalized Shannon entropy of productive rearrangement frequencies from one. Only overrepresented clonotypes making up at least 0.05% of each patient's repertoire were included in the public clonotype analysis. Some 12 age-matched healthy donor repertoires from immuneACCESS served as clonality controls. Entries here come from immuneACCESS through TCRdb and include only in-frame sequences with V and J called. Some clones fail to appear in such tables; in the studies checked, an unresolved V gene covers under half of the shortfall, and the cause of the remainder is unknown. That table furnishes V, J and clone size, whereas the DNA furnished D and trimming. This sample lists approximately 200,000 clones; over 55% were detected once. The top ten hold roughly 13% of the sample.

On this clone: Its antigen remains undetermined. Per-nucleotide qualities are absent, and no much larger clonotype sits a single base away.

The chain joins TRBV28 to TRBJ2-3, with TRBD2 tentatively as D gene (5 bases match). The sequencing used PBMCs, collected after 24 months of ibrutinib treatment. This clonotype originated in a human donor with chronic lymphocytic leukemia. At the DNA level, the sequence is TGTGCCAGCAGTTTAGTCGCGGGCACACTTTCGGATACGCAGTATTTT. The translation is CASSLVAGTLSDTQYF.